What follows are 12 T cell receptor beta chains derived from one specimen sequenced in a study of tumor T cells in aggressive B-cell lymphoma. Using immunoSEQ multiplex PCR, the repertoire was profiled, and TCRdb retains in-frame clones only, with some absent. Here the sample spans roughly 3,000 clones, more than 75% being singletons. Material for sequencing was tumor tissue. The receptor source for this set is an adult with diffuse large B cell lymphoma.

The V and J genes are TRBV6-5 and TRBJ1-6; 7 nucleotides agree with TRBD1. V dropped 4 bases and J dropped 10; count of bases not matched to a gene: 4. The CDR3 is made up of 13 amino acids. Germline CDR1 reads MNHEY; CDR2 reads SVGAGI. CDR3 in amino acids: CASSSRQGSPLHF. Here the CDR3 DNA reads TGTGCCAGCAGTTCCCGACAGGGATCACCCCTCCACTTT.

The chain carries TRBV29-1 and TRBJ1-1; D unclear. Per germline, CDR1 SQVTM and CDR2 ANQGSEA. The germline V and J ends were trimmed by 2 bases and 7 bases, with 8 bases remaining between them. This CDR3 spans 11 amino acids. CDR3 loop: CSVERAVEAFF. The CDR3 DNA follows: TGCAGCGTTGAAAGAGCTGTTGAAGCTTTCTTT.

A word on this clone: A read error may account for a junction end that differs from germline. The CDR3 DNA reads TGTGCCAGCAGCACTCCGGGACAGGGGGCGGCTGGCTACATCTTC. Translation: CASSTPGQGAAGYIF. The rearrangement uses TRBV9 and TRBJ1-2; 12 bases map to TRBD1. Germline CDR1 reads SGDLS; CDR2 reads YYNGEE. The CDR3 length is 15 residues.

The rearrangement uses TRBV6-6 and TRBJ2-7, with D tentatively TRBD2 (6 bases). Germline CDR1 MNHNY, CDR2 SVGAGI (reference sequence). This CDR3 comprises 14 residues. The V and J ends lost 7 bases and 5 bases respectively, with 18 bases between them. CDR3 nucleotides: TGTGCCAGCATTCGTGGGGGGACCGGGGACGAGCAGTACTTC. Amino acid sequence: CASIRGGTGDEQYF.

This chain joins TRBV18 and TRBJ2-1; 7 bases fit TRBD2. The CDR3 sequence is 16 residues long. The ends lost 2 bases at V and 0 bases at J; junction bases unmatched: 4. Germline V gene sequence: CDR1 KGHSH, CDR2 LQKENI. The CDR3 loop is CASSPTGGSSYNEQFF. Written as DNA, the CDR3 is TGTGCCAGCTCACCAACGGGCGGGAGCTCCTACAATGAGCAGTTCTTC.

This clone has just a few counts. This chain connects TRBV4-2 to TRBJ2-1, with 10 bases identical to TRBD2. After removal of 0 bases from V and 7 bases from J, the junction contained 12 bases not matched to a gene. In germline, CDR1 is LGHNA, CDR2 YNFKEQ. The CDR3 contains 18 residues. This CDR3 is CASSQDGVSASGSNEQFF. CDR3 nucleotide sequence: TGTGCCAGCAGCCAAGATGGGGTATCGGCTAGCGGGAGTAATGAGCAGTTCTTC.

This clone was observed a handful of times. The chain is built from TRBV19 and TRBJ2-5; D is perhaps TRBD1 (7 bases). The CDR3 is 15 amino acids. V gave up 1 base and J gave up 0 bases, with 9 bases separating them. CDR1 and CDR2 (germline): LNHDA, SQIVND (reference sequence). In DNA form, the CDR3 reads TGTGCCAGTAGTATAGGCGGGACAGACCAAGAGACCCAGTACTTC. Its protein product is CASSIGGTDQETQYF.

J is TRBJ1-1 and V is TRBV29-1; tentative D call: TRBD1 (5 bases). Germline assignment: CDR1 SQVTM and CDR2 ANQGSEA. The CDR3 is made up of 14 amino acids. The V end lost 1 base, the J end lost 1 base, and 10 bases lay between the germline ends. The CDR3 protein is CSVEVGEGNTEAFF. CDR3 coding DNA: TGCAGCGTTGAAGTAGGGGAGGGGAACACTGAAGCTTTCTTT.

This chain uses TRBV27 with TRBJ1-1; a possible D gene is TRBD1 (6 bases). Trimming stripped 6 bases from V and 4 bases from J, with 15 bases between. The CDR3 covers 14 residues. The V gene's germline CDR1 is MNHEY and CDR2 SMNVEV (reference sequence). CDR3 loop: CASREEGGITEAFF. The CDR3 nucleotides read TGTGCCAGCAGGGAGGAGGGGGGGATCACTGAAGCTTTCTTT.

This clone was detected only once. The CDR3 sequence is CASSTGFRGNTIYF. The CDR3 DNA reads TGTGCCAGCAGCACAGGATTTCGGGGAAACACCATATATTTT. The gene calls are TRBV7-2 and TRBJ1-3; tentative D call: TRBD1 (5 bases). The V gene's germline CDR1 is SGHTA and CDR2 FQGNSA. The CDR3 spans 14 residues. Trimming took 5 bases from V and 4 from J, leaving 12 bases between them.

The V call is TRBV6-5, the J call TRBJ1-1; D call uncertain. Germline CDR1 reads MNHEY; CDR2 reads SVGAGI. The CDR3 extends over 13 amino acids. V shed 2 bases and J shed 1 base, with 5 bases lying between them. CDR3 sequence (DNA): TGTGCCAGCAGTTACGCAGGGAACACTGAAGCTTTCTTT. This encodes CASSYAGNTEAFF.

This clone appeared once. The gene calls are TRBV7-2 and TRBJ2-5; a possible D gene is TRBD2 (5 bases). Trimming removed 6 bases at V and 5 bases at J, with 19 bases between. The CDR3 length is 15 residues. The V gene's germline CDR1 is SGHTA and CDR2 FQGNSA. For the CDR3, the DNA is TGTGCCAGCAGATTTCCGGGATCCCTGGGGGAGACCCAGTACTTC. Translated: CASRFPGSLGETQYF.